This TCR beta chain was captured by sequencing in a study of blood T cell repertoires in COVID-19. How the authors handled the data: Amplification of reference gene primers provided the estimated nucleated cell counts. Clones were sequenced by immunoSEQ multiplex PCR, and TCRdb holds only the in-frame ones, with some missing. V and J calls and clone size are those listed in that table; D and trimming were worked out from the DNA. The sample has about 250,000 clones, roughly four fifths seen once; the top ten hold over 4%. Germline V gene data show CDR1 as GTSNPN and CDR2 as SVGIG (reference sequence). CDR3 size: 16 residues. The J segment lost 2 bases and the V segment lost 2 bases, leaving 11 bases of the junction unmatched.

The sample taken for sequencing was PBMCs or T cells enriched from blood (not recorded which). This sequence was found in a man aged 40-49 years who had been exposed to COVID-19. The genes are TRBV30 and TRBJ2-5; 7 bases line up with TRBD2. CDR3 protein: CAWSPEFQGLQETQYF. The CDR3 nucleotides read TGTGCCTGGAGTCCCGAATTCCAGGGACTACAAGAGACCCAGTACTTC.